A selection of T cell receptor beta chains follows, all from one sample in a study of T cells in Graves' hyperthyroidism and ophthalmopathy. Each CDR3 protein is one row after TCRdb ran MiXCR on the multiplex PCR reads. The repertoire has about 98,000 distinct CDR3 sequences, roughly 39% of them found once; the top ten carry 10% to 13%. Sequenced: peripheral blood or thyroid tissue (not recorded which). Source of these receptors: a woman aged 25 to 39 with Graves' hyperthyroidism. Each CDR3 is given with its conserved first and last residue. A D gene is named only where the DNA matches it firmly. Size is stated for part of the rows, as once, few or many counts, or as a class when the clone is expanded.

V	length	J	size	D	CDR3	DNA
TRBV6-5	15	TRBJ1-2	many	.	CASSPAGGSDYGYTF	TGTGCCAGCAGCCCGGCGGGGGGGTCGGACTATGGCTACACCTTC
TRBV6-5	13	TRBJ2-3	.	.	CASSSPGGNTQYF	TGTGCCAGCAGTTCTCCCGGAGGAAATACGCAGTATTTT
TRBV11-3	15	TRBJ1-1	.	.	CASSLGSRMNTEAFF	TGTGCCAGCAGCTTAGGGTCACGGATGAACACTGAAGCCTTCTTT
TRBV29-1	13	TRBJ1-2	many	TRBD1	CSVGSWDSHGYTF	TGCAGCGTTGGGTCCTGGGACAGCCATGGCTACACCTTC
TRBV28	14	TRBJ1-5	many	TRBD1	CASRDRLSNQPQHF	TGTGCCAGCAGGGACAGGTTGAGCAATCAGCCCCAGCATTTT
TRBV20-1	13	TRBJ1-2	.	TRBD1	CSARVGQGKGYTF	TGCAGTGCTAGAGTCGGACAGGGAAAAGGCTACACCTTC
TRBV5-1	12	TRBJ2-3	many	.	CASSPPSNTQYF	TGCGCCAGCAGCCCCCCCTCCAATACGCAGTATTTT
TRBV20-1	15	TRBJ2-3	many	.	CSARDWGEVRDTQYF	TGCAGTGCTAGAGATTGGGGGGAGGTCAGAGATACGCAGTATTTT
TRBV2	12	TRBJ1-1	many	.	CATAILRPEAFF	TGTGCCACCGCGATCCTTCGGCCTGAAGCTTTCTTT
TRBV6-5	16	TRBJ2-3	few	.	CASSYSKAGSGDTQYF	TGTGCCAGCAGTTACTCGAAAGCAGGATCTGGAGATACGCAGTATTTT
TRBV6-1	16	TRBJ1-5	many	TRBD1	CASSNRGRGSGQPQHF	TGTGCCAGCAGCAACCGGGGCAGGGGGTCAGGTCAGCCCCAGCATTTT
TRBV4-1	14	TRBJ1-1	many	.	CASSWAGGDTEAFF	TGCGCCAGCAGCTGGGCGGGGGGGGACACTGAAGCTTTCTTT
TRBV9	16	TRBJ2-6	many	.	CASSVDGGSGANVLTF	TGTGCCAGCAGCGTAGATGGTGGCTCTGGGGCCAACGTCCTGACTTTC
TRBV20-1	13	TRBJ1-1	many	.	CSPPPDRNTEAFF	TGCAGTCCCCCCCCGGACAGAAACACTGAAGCTTTCTTT
TRBV7-2	11	TRBJ2-7	.	.	CASSPKDEQYF	TGTGCCAGCTCACCCAAGGACGAGCAGTACTTC
TRBV11-2	15	TRBJ2-5	once	TRBD1	CASSVRTGRGETQYF	TGTGCCAGCAGCGTCCGGACAGGGAGAGGTGAGACCCAGTACTTC
TRBV28	13	TRBJ2-5	few	TRBD2	CASSLGGSLIQYF	TGTGCCAGCAGTTTAGGCGGGAGTTTAATCCAGTACTTC
TRBV30	12	TRBJ1-1	many	.	CARRLGNTEAFF	TGTGCCCGACGCTTGGGTAACACTGAAGCTTTCTTT
TRBV20-1	14	TRBJ2-6	.	.	CSAKRAGGANVLTF	TGCAGTGCGAAGAGGGCCGGGGGGGCCAACGTCCTGACTTTC
TRBV15	14	TRBJ1-6	.	.	CATSSLGRNSPLHF	TGTGCCACCAGCAGCCTAGGGCGTAATTCACCCCTCCACTTT
TRBV19	14	TRBJ1-1	many	TRBD1	CASKGTGGATEAFF	TGTGCCAGTAAGGGGACAGGGGGCGCGACTGAAGCTTTCTTT
TRBV10-3	15	TRBJ2-3	.	TRBD1	CAISTDRGHTDTQYF	TGTGCCATCAGTACGGACAGGGGGCACACAGATACGCAGTATTTT
TRBV7-8	12	TRBJ2-7	many	.	CASSLSGHEQYF	TGTGCCAGCAGCTTAAGTGGGCACGAGCAGTACTTC
TRBV4-2	15	TRBJ2-7	many	.	CASSLDHDRSYEQYF	TGTGCCAGCAGCCTCGACCACGACCGGTCCTACGAGCAGTACTTC
TRBV4-2	16	TRBJ2-5	many	TRBD2	CASSQDKAGSGETQYF	TGTGCCAGCAGCCAAGATAAAGCGGGAAGTGGGGAGACCCAGTACTTC
TRBV9	14	TRBJ2-7	many	.	CASSVGPLYHEQYF	TGTGCCAGCAGCGTAGGACCTTTATATCACGAGCAGTACTTC
TRBV20-1	13	TRBJ2-5	.	TRBD1	CSAPGTGDETQYF	TGCAGTGCCCCCGGGACAGGGGATGAGACCCAGTACTTC
TRBV5-6	14	TRBJ1-5	.	.	CASSLGQENQPQHF	TGTGCCAGCAGTTTGGGGCAAGAGAATCAGCCCCAGCATTTT
TRBV12-3/TRBV12-4	14	TRBJ1-1	many	.	CASTGGPTATEAFF	TGTGCCAGCACCGGGGGTCCCACGGCCACTGAAGCTTTCTTT
TRBV7-9	15	TRBJ2-5	.	.	CASSDRLGGEEAQDF	TGTGCCAGCAGCGACCGACTAGGCGGGGAGGAAGCCCAGGACTTC
TRBV4-1	16	TRBJ2-7	many	.	CASSQRDSRRRYEQYF	TGCGCCAGCAGCCAGCGGGACTCCCGTCGCCGTTACGAGCAGTACTTC
TRBV30	11	TRBJ2-7	.	.	CAFRVSYEQYF	TGTGCCTTTAGGGTTTCCTACGAGCAGTACTTC
TRBV29-1	13	TRBJ2-7	.	TRBD1	CSAQGQGAYEQYF	TGCAGCGCCCAGGGACAGGGGGCCTACGAGCAGTACTTC
TRBV7-3	13	TRBJ1-1	many	.	CASSLRGGSEAFF	TGTGCCAGCAGCTTAAGGGGGGGATCTGAAGCTTTCTTT
TRBV6-1	13	TRBJ2-3	.	.	CASRAGQSDTQYF	TGTGCCAGCAGGGCAGGTCAATCAGATACGCAGTATTTT
TRBV11-2	15	TRBJ2-2	.	TRBD2	CASSSTGTKTGELFF	TGTGCCAGCAGTTCTACCGGGACTAAGACCGGGGAGCTGTTTTTT
TRBV7-2	13	TRBJ1-2	once	.	CASSLRHYYGYTF	TGTGCCAGCAGTTTGAGGCACTACTATGGCTACACCTTC
TRBV30	15	TRBJ1-4	.	.	CAWTRKGTYNEKLFF	TGTGCCTGGACCCGAAAGGGCACCTATAATGAAAAACTGTTTTTT
TRBV2	15	TRBJ2-2	.	.	CASLGQGMNTGELFF	TGTGCCAGCTTGGGTCAGGGGATGAACACCGGGGAGCTGTTTTTT
TRBV7-3	13	TRBJ2-3	.	.	CASSLYPTGTQYF	TGTGCCAGCAGCTTATACCCAACAGGTACGCAGTATTTT
TRBV7-6	15	TRBJ2-3	many	.	CASSLARHSTDTQYF	TGTGCCAGCAGCTTAGCGAGACATAGCACAGATACGCAGTATTTT
TRBV20-1	13	TRBJ1-6	.	.	CSARERRDSPLHF	TGCAGTGCTAGAGAACGCAGGGACTCACCCCTCCACTTT
TRBV5-1	15	TRBJ1-2	many	TRBD1	CASSSGQSAFYGYTF	TGCGCCAGCAGCTCGGGACAGAGCGCTTTCTATGGCTACACCTTC
TRBV5-8	14	TRBJ1-5	many	.	CASSLGGAGQPQHF	TGTGCCAGCAGCTTGGGGGGGGCTGGTCAGCCCCAGCATTTT
TRBV20-1	13	TRBJ2-2	many	.	CSARRPHTGELFF	TGCAGTGCTAGGCGGCCCCACACCGGGGAGCTGTTTTTT
TRBV9	18	TRBJ2-7	.	TRBD2	CASSAESRGGLAVGEQYF	TGTGCCAGCAGCGCCGAAAGTAGAGGGGGACTAGCGGTTGGCGAGCAGTACTTC
TRBV5-1	14	TRBJ1-1	many	.	CASSAGMGRTEAFF	TGCGCCAGCAGCGCCGGGATGGGGAGAACTGAAGCTTTCTTT
TRBV7-2	13	TRBJ1-1	.	TRBD1	CASSVRQGALAFF	TGTGCCAGCAGCGTACGACAGGGGGCTTTGGCTTTCTTT
TRBV10-3	15	TRBJ2-6	many	.	CAIRGHNSGANVLTF	TGTGCCATCAGGGGACACAACTCTGGGGCCAACGTCCTGACTTTC
TRBV7-3	15	TRBJ2-7	.	TRBD1	CASSSHPGTGYEQYF	TGTGCCAGCAGCTCCCACCCCGGGACAGGCTACGAGCAGTACTTC
TRBV29-1	12	TRBJ1-1	few	.	CSVSTEGTEAFF	TGCAGCGTCTCCACGGAGGGAACTGAAGCTTTCTTT
TRBV7-2	15	TRBJ1-2	.	TRBD1	CASSGGMGTGDGYTF	TGTGCCAGCAGCGGAGGTATGGGGACAGGGGACGGCTACACCTTC
TRBV15	14	TRBJ2-3	.	.	CAPEGTGVTDTQYF	TGTGCCCCCGAGGGAACCGGCGTCACAGATACGCAGTATTTT
TRBV7-9	15	TRBJ2-3	many	.	CASSSRHTGTDTQYF	TGTGCCAGCAGCTCTCGACATACCGGGACAGATACGCAGTATTTT
TRBV2	13	TRBJ2-7	.	TRBD1	CASREGQGYEQYF	TGTGCCAGCAGGGAGGGACAGGGCTACGAGCAGTACTTC
TRBV9	17	TRBJ1-5	few	.	CASSPMGGGHSNQPQHF	TGTGCCAGCAGTCCCATGGGGGGGGGCCATAGCAATCAGCCCCAGCATTTT
TRBV6-5	16	TRBJ1-4	many	.	CASSYSRLRWNEKLFF	TGTGCCAGCAGTTACTCCAGATTAAGGTGGAATGAAAAACTGTTTTTT